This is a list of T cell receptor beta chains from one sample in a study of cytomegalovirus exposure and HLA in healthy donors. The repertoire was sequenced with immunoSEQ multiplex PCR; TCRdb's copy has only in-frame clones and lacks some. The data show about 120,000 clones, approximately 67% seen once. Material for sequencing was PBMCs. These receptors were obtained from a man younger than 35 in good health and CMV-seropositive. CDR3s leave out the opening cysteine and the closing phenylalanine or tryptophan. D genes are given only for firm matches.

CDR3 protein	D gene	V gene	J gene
ASHPSGGYNEQF	TRBD2	TRBV11-1	TRBJ2-1
ASSLVGEGSYEQY	NA	TRBV5-1	TRBJ2-7
ASSSSIRNTEAF	NA	TRBV18	TRBJ1-1
ASSPQAPYNEQF	NA	TRBV4-1	TRBJ2-1
ASSLGTTGEAGNTIY	TRBD1	TRBV5-1	TRBJ1-3
AGGLGSGGASTQY	TRBD2	TRBV6-1	TRBJ2-3
ASSVDRGYGYT	TRBD1	TRBV6-5	TRBJ1-2
ASGGGLPVNQPQH	NA	TRBV27	TRBJ1-5
ASSHRGRLAGANVLT	TRBD1	TRBV13	TRBJ2-6
SVDLTGDAEKLF	TRBD1	TRBV29-1	TRBJ1-4
ASRAYNEQF	NA	TRBV6-5	TRBJ2-1
ASSIRDGGRTEAF	NA	TRBV19	TRBJ1-1
ASSLRGPGTDTQY	TRBD1	TRBV2	TRBJ2-3
ASSQGVRLVDEQY	NA	TRBV4-2	TRBJ2-7
ASSRSGGGKETQY	TRBD2	TRBV6-5	TRBJ2-5
ASSLGTLWGETQY	NA	TRBV5-6	TRBJ2-5
ASSLGLSSSYEQY	NA	TRBV5-1	TRBJ2-7
ASSSFPGELF	NA	TRBV10-1	TRBJ2-2
ASSPGQRWETQY	NA	TRBV6-5	TRBJ2-5
ATSRDRLGGFGELF	NA	TRBV15	TRBJ2-2
ASGQGTGELF	TRBD1	TRBV11-3	TRBJ2-2
ASSRGNANQETQY	NA	TRBV5-1	TRBJ2-5
ASSLLGSGAGELF	TRBD2	TRBV7-3	TRBJ2-2
ASSSRLPGGDTQY	TRBD2	TRBV28	TRBJ2-3
ASNPGQGGNQPQH	TRBD1	TRBV6-5	TRBJ1-5
ASSLETRVAY	NA	TRBV11-2	TRBJ1-3
ATSRDGQVYT	TRBD1	TRBV15	TRBJ1-2
SAVLGKTQY	NA	TRBV20-1	TRBJ2-5
ASRAGGRETQY	TRBD2	TRBV6-5	TRBJ2-5
ASSPYEDLAGEKLF	NA	TRBV5-5	TRBJ1-4
ASPRVLTSGETQY	NA	TRBV6-7	TRBJ2-5
ASSVALRGGPTDTQY	NA	TRBV9	TRBJ2-3
ASSDLLTAGTGGYGYT	TRBD1	TRBV11-2	TRBJ1-2
ASSLGLAGGAQY	TRBD2	TRBV4-1	TRBJ2-3
ASSRPSGRTDTQY	TRBD2	TRBV6-5	TRBJ2-3
ASNRDRVEHEQF	TRBD1	TRBV10-1	TRBJ2-1
ASSRSEEGYT	NA	TRBV7-9	TRBJ1-2
ASSQQGFDNQPQH	TRBD1	TRBV2	TRBJ1-5
ASSVTGGQETQY	TRBD2	TRBV13	TRBJ2-5
ASRTGPNQPQH	NA	TRBV27	TRBJ1-5
ASSERDREATEAF	TRBD1	TRBV13	TRBJ1-1
ASSYGLNTGELF	NA	TRBV6-5	TRBJ2-2
ASSSDKGYYGYT	NA	TRBV25-1	TRBJ1-2